Below are 32 T cell receptor beta chains sequenced from a single sample in a study of blood T cells in healthy people across ages. The second PCR ran roughly 7 to 12 cycles with a sample-barcoded 5' primer and J-beta primers. TCRdb processed the 5' RACE reads anew with MiXCR; each CDR3 protein has one entry. The sample has about 1.4 million distinct CDR3 sequences; roughly 59% are singletons. The sample comprised blood. These TCRs come from a man younger than 30 in good health.

As concerns this clonotype: A read error may account for a junction end that differs from germline. V and J are TRBV6-6 and TRBJ2-1; TRBD2 matches 12 bases. Per germline, CDR1 MNHNY and CDR2 SVGAGI (reference sequence). The CDR3 totals 16 residues. The CDR3 DNA reads as TGTGCCCGCAGTCCCGCCGGGACTAGCGGGTCCAATGAGCAGTTCTTC. This encodes CARSPAGTSGSNEQFF.

On this clonotype: A single base separates this from a much larger clone, so it may be a read error. The chain uses TRBV6-5 and TRBJ1-1; no clear D. CDR3 length: 11 amino acids. V was clipped by 7 bases and J by 0 bases, with 3 bases between them. CDR1 MNHEY and CDR2 SVGAGI come from the germline V gene. The CDR3 region is CASILNTEAFF. The CDR3, as DNA: TGTGCCAGCATTTTGAACACTGAAGCTTTCTTT.

This clonotype was observed a handful of times. The genes are TRBV12-3 or TRBV12-4 and TRBJ2-1; D is ambiguous. This CDR3 has 14 residues. V shed 5 bases and J shed 9 bases, with 17 bases lying between them. The CDR3 nucleotides read TGTGCCAGCAGTCCCCTCGTACTTGCCCCTGAGCAGTTCTTC. It yields the protein CASSPLVLAPEQFF.

This clonotype appeared a few times. The J gene is TRBJ1-6, the V gene TRBV7-2, with TRBD1 as a possible D gene (5 bases). V lost 0 bases, J lost 10 bases, and 13 bases lay in between. Looked up from germline, CDR1 is SGHTA and CDR2 is FQGNSA. This CDR3 is built from 15 residues. The CDR3 DNA is TGTGCCAGCAGCTTAGCATCGCAGGGAGCGTCACCCCTCCACTTT. Translated, it gives CASSLASQGASPLHF.

The rearrangement joins TRBV21-1 to TRBJ1-1; the D call in the table, TRBD1, was not verified against the DNA. TRBV21-1 is annotated as a pseudogene. CDR3 size: 15 residues. CDR3 amino acids: CASSKTGTANTEAFF. As DNA, the CDR3 is TGTGCCAGCAGCAAGACCGGGACAGCGAACACTGAAGCTTTCTTT.

The chain has TRBV29-1 and TRBJ1-2; the D gene is possibly TRBD1 (6 bases). Trimming pared 4 bases from V and 8 bases from J, leaving 17 bases between. CDR3 size: 13 residues. Per the germline V gene, CDR1 is SQVTM and CDR2 is ANQGSEA. As DNA, the CDR3 is TGCAGCGTTGCCAGATCAGGGGATGAAGGCTACACCTTC. Its protein is CSVARSGDEGYTF.

The chain couples TRBV7-2 to TRBJ2-1; D unclear. With 4 bases removed from V and 6 bases from J, the gap between germline ends came to 13 bases. This CDR3 is 14 amino acids long. Germline-derived CDR1 and CDR2 are SGHTA and FQGNSA. The chain's CDR3 is CASSSPTLVNEQFF. The CDR3 DNA reads as TGTGCCAGCAGCTCCCCGACGCTTGTCAATGAGCAGTTCTTC.

The chain couples TRBV4-1 to TRBJ2-5, with unresolved D. The J call may not be correct, given that the DNA end is closer to TRBJ2-7. CDR3 length: 13 residues. The germline V gene has CDR1 MGHRA and CDR2 YSYEKL. CDR3 DNA: TGCGCCAGCAGCCAAATGCAGGACTACGAGCAGTACTTC. Amino acid sequence: CASSQMQDYEQYF.

V is TRBV29-1 and J is TRBJ1-2, with 7 bases lining up with TRBD1. The germline CDR1 and CDR2 sequences are SQVTM and ANQGSEA. The CDR3 has 13 residues. The V segment lost 6 bases and the J segment 6 bases; nucleotides outside the gene matches: 10. The CDR3 DNA is TGCAGCGTCGAACCAGGGGGATACGATGGCTACACCTTC. Residues: CSVEPGGYDGYTF.

This chain links TRBV27 with TRBJ1-2; D remains unclear. Trimming cost V 3 bases and J 1 base, with 6 bases left between them. This CDR3 has 13 amino acids. Looked up from germline, CDR1 is MNHEY and CDR2 is SMNVEV (reference sequence). CDR3 amino acids: CASSLMVNYGYTF. The CDR3 region has the DNA TGTGCCAGCAGTTTGATGGTTAACTATGGCTACACCTTC.

This chain links TRBV6-5 with TRBJ1-5, with 10 nucleotides matching TRBD1. The CDR3 has 15 amino acids. The junction had 7 bases not matched to a gene; V was cut back by 6 bases and J by 5 bases. Germline CDR1 is MNHEY and CDR2 is SVGAGI. The CDR3 sequence: CASSSGTGVDQPQHF. In nucleotides, the CDR3 is TGTGCCAGCAGCTCCGGGACAGGGGTTGATCAGCCCCAGCATTTT.

This chain joins TRBV6-2 or TRBV6-3 and TRBJ2-4; D might be TRBD1 (5 bases). Per germline, CDR1 MNHEY and CDR2 SVGEGT. The CDR3 totals 15 residues. V lost 7 bases to trimming and J lost 0 bases, with 13 bases between them. The CDR3 DNA reads TGTGCCAGCAAGTTTAGGGGTCTAGCCAAAAACATTCAGTACTTC. It yields the protein CASKFRGLAKNIQYF.

This clonotype is a singleton in its sample. The rearrangement uses TRBV20-1 and TRBJ2-3, with D possibly being TRBD1 or TRBD2 (5 bases each). Germline V gene lookup returns CDR1 DFQATT and CDR2 SNEGSKA (reference sequence). The CDR3 has 16 amino acids. V gave up 2 bases and J gave up 2 bases, with 17 bases separating them. CDR3 DNA: TGCAGTGCTAGACCGTTAGGGAGACAGTTCACAGATACGCAGTATTTT. Its translation is CSARPLGRQFTDTQYF.

CDR3 in amino acids: CASSLTINRNNEQFF. The CDR3 coding sequence is TGCGCCAGCAGCTTGACCATAAATAGAAACAATGAGCAGTTCTTC. The rearrangement joins TRBV5-1 to TRBJ2-1, with D unresolved. The CDR3 loop spans 15 amino acids. Looked up from germline, CDR1 is SGHRS and CDR2 is YFSETQ. Between the trimmed V and J ends, which lost 1 base and 5 bases, there was a span of 13 bases.

This clonotype was observed a few times. This chain links TRBV6-6 with TRBJ2-7; either TRBD1 or TRBD2 may fit D (5 bases each). Trimming shortened V by 8 bases and J by 3 bases, and 11 bases separated the two germline ends. The CDR3 totals 12 residues. Germline CDR1 reads MNHNY; CDR2 reads SVGAGI (reference sequence). The CDR3 nucleotides read TGTGCCAGCCTACGGGGCCGCTACGAGCAGTACTTC. This translates into CASLRGRYEQYF.

The genes are TRBV20-1 and TRBJ1-6, with D perhaps matching TRBD1 (6 bases). Trimming pared 5 bases from V and 7 bases from J, leaving 12 bases between. Germline V gene data show CDR1 as DFQATT and CDR2 as SNEGSKA (reference sequence). The CDR3 spans 13 residues. The CDR3 DNA sequence: TGCAGTGCTCGGGGGGCTACCAATTCACCCCTCCACTTT. Translating it yields CSARGATNSPLHF.

The CDR3 reads CASSLELGPYEQYF. In DNA form, the CDR3 reads TGTGCCAGCAGCTTGGAACTGGGGCCATACGAGCAGTACTTC. This chain uses TRBV5-6 with TRBJ2-4, with D maybe TRBD1 (5 bases). The J call may be wrong; the DNA end is better matched by TRBJ2-7. Germline V gene sequence: CDR1 SGHDT, CDR2 YYEEEE. The CDR3 consists of 14 residues.

The rearrangement links TRBV6-1 to TRBJ2-1; D not resolved. This CDR3 is built from 12 residues. The germline V gene encodes CDR1 MNHNS and CDR2 SASEGT. Trimming took 4 bases from V and 7 from J, leaving 8 bases between them. CDR3 coding DNA: TGTGCCAGCAGTGTTATCAAAAATGAGCAGTTCTTC. It specifies CASSVIKNEQFF.

V gene TRBV10-1 combines with J gene TRBJ2-7; D gene ambiguous. This CDR3 contains 12 residues. The V end lost 4 bases, the J end lost 3 bases, and 7 bases lay between the germline ends. Germline CDR1 and CDR2: WNHNN and SYGVQD (reference sequence). DNA of the CDR3: TGCGCCAGCAGTGGACCAGGCTACGAGCAGTACTTC. It encodes CASSGPGYEQYF.

This chain uses TRBV4-3 with TRBJ2-7; the D call may be TRBD1 or TRBD2 (7 bases each). Trimming left V 5 bases short and J 0 bases short, with 14 bases between. Germline-derived CDR1 and CDR2 are LGHNA and YSLEER. CDR3 size: 15 residues. The chain's CDR3 is CASSKGEGASYEQYF. DNA of the CDR3: TGCGCCAGCAGCAAAGGGGAGGGGGCCTCCTACGAGCAGTACTTC.

This chain joins TRBV20-1 and TRBJ2-1; unclear D gene. V was cut by 3 bases and J by 7 bases, with 4 bases left in between. This CDR3 is built from 10 residues. The germline gives CDR1 DFQATT, CDR2 SNEGSKA (reference sequence). CDR3 DNA sequence: TGCAGTGCTAGCTGGAATGAGCAGTTCTTC. It encodes CSASWNEQFF.

The chain recombines TRBV4-3 with TRBJ1-4, with no clear D. Germline V lookup: CDR1 LGHNA, CDR2 YSLEER. The CDR3 totals 15 residues. V dropped 4 bases and J dropped 4 bases, with 13 bases sitting between them. As DNA, the CDR3 is TGCGCCAGCAGCCCCAGACGGCATGGTAATGAAAAACTGTTTTTT. Its protein product is CASSPRRHGNEKLFF.

The CDR3 DNA follows: TGCGCCAGCAGCCCCCGGGACGGGGGTTGGTACGAGCAGTACTTC. Translating it yields CASSPRDGGWYEQYF. This sequence joins TRBV5-1 and TRBJ2-7, with D tentatively TRBD2 (6 bases). The CDR3 has 15 residues. The germline gives CDR1 SGHRS, CDR2 YFSETQ. The ends were cut back, 4 bases at V and 4 bases at J, with 18 bases in the middle.

The chain combines TRBV7-2 with TRBJ2-1; 7 nucleotides match TRBD1. The V gene's germline CDR1 is SGHTA and CDR2 FQGNSA. This CDR3 has 18 residues. J gave up 0 bases and V 2 bases, and 10 bases lay outside the gene matches. The chain's CDR3 is CASSLRRTGTASYNEQFF. In DNA form, the CDR3 reads TGTGCCAGCAGCTTACGACGGACAGGAACCGCCTCCTACAATGAGCAGTTCTTC.

This clonotype was seen only once. This rearrangement joins TRBV7-2 to TRBJ2-5; TRBD1 or TRBD2 may be the D gene (5 bases each). The CDR3 is made up of 14 amino acids. V lost 3 bases and J 5 bases, leaving 13 bases between the germline ends. CDR1 SGHTA and CDR2 FQGNSA come from the germline V gene. DNA for the CDR3: TGTGCCAGCAGCTTGGGGGTAGTTGGGGAGACCCAGTACTTC. Translated: CASSLGVVGETQYF.

This clonotype showed up just a few times. The V call is TRBV7-9, the J call TRBJ2-7; D uncertain. Trimming pared 1 base from V and 6 bases from J, leaving 16 bases between. CDR1 and CDR2 (germline): SEHNR, FQNEAQ (reference sequence). This CDR3 is built from 15 residues. CDR3 bases: TGTGCCAGCAGCTTAGATTCCGGATTTGCCGGCGAGCAGTACTTC. This gives the protein CASSLDSGFAGEQYF.

In the case of this clonotype: A much larger clone lies a single base off, so this may be a read error. The chain couples TRBV2 to TRBJ2-2; D is perhaps TRBD2 (5 bases). Deletions cut 6 bases from V and 6 bases from J, with 8 bases between. Germline CDR1 reads SNHLY; CDR2 reads FYNNEI. The CDR3 has 12 amino acids. The CDR3 here is CASRPGAGELFF. The CDR3 nucleotides are TGTGCCAGCAGACCCGGGGCCGGGGAGCTGTTTTTT.

The rearrangement uses TRBV18 and TRBJ2-5, with no clear D. V was shortened by 3 bases and J by 5 bases, with 10 bases between the two germline ends. The CDR3 has 13 residues. Per the germline V gene, CDR1 is KGHSH and CDR2 is LQKENI. The CDR3: CASSPAQGETQYF. CDR3 in DNA: TGTGCCAGCTCACCGGCTCAAGGGGAGACCCAGTACTTC.

This clonotype was seen a single time. V usage is TRBV7-8 and J usage is TRBJ1-2; 7 positions agree with TRBD1. The CDR3 runs to 14 residues. Germline lookup yields CDR1 SGHVS and CDR2 FQNEAQ. V dropped 4 bases and J dropped 6; count of bases not matched to a gene: 8. CDR3 sequence: CASSSLGQADGYTF. CDR3 nucleotides: TGTGCCAGCAGCTCCCTTGGACAGGCCGATGGCTACACCTTC.

V and J are TRBV11-2 and TRBJ2-3, with TRBD2 as a possible D gene (5 bases). Germline lookup yields CDR1 SGHAT and CDR2 FQNNGV. The ends were cut back, 5 bases at V and 6 bases at J, with 15 bases in the middle. The CDR3 contains 14 residues. The CDR3 spells CASSPIRDPDTQYF. The CDR3 DNA reads TGTGCCAGCAGCCCAATCCGGGATCCTGATACGCAGTATTTT.

The CDR3 region is CAISPAVGLVETQYF. For the CDR3, the DNA is TGTGCCATCAGCCCCGCGGTCGGTCTGGTTGAGACCCAGTACTTC. The J gene is TRBJ2-4, the V gene TRBV10-3, with D uncertain. With the DNA end fitting TRBJ2-5 better, the J assignment may be wrong. The CDR3 loop spans 15 amino acids. Germline V gene data show CDR1 as ENHRY and CDR2 as SYGVKD.

V and J are TRBV5-1 and TRBJ2-2; TRBD1 aligns across 10 bases. From germline, CDR1 is SGHRS and CDR2 YFSETQ. V was clipped by 4 bases and J by 6 bases; unmatched bases: 6. The CDR3 has 15 amino acids. The CDR3 coding sequence is TGCGCCAGCAGCCCACGACAGGGGGCGGCCGGGGAGCTGTTTTTT. Translation gives CASSPRQGAAGELFF.